This TCR beta chain is from a study of shared clonotypes between healthy human individuals. This CDR3 has 15 residues. The J segment lost 8 bases and the V segment lost 6 bases, leaving 10 bases of the junction unmatched. CDR1 and CDR2 (germline): MNHNY, SVGAGI (reference sequence). Profiling relied on immunoSEQ multiplex PCR, and the TCRdb table lists in-frame clones only, not all of them. The sample consists of roughly 500,000 clones, around 80% of them appearing once. The J gene is TRBJ1-4, the V gene TRBV6-6, with 9 positions matching TRBD1. The sample comprised PBMCs. This TCR came from a woman aged 40 to 55 in good health. Some clones in this sample may be carry-over from other donors' samples. The CDR3 is CASRPTGGLGEKLFF. The CDR3 DNA follows: TGTGCCAGCAGGCCGACAGGGGGGTTAGGCGAAAAACTGTTTTTT.